The 14 T cell receptor beta chains below come from one sample, sequenced in a study of blood T cell repertoires in COVID-19 (dated by TCRdb to the early 2020s). Library preparation used the immunoSEQ multiplex PCR assay. Here the immuneACCESS table is served through TCRdb, limited to in-frame sequences with V and J called. Missing clones are a known gap in these copies; in checked studies unresolved V genes cover under half, and the rest lacks a known reason. In all, the sample holds about 80,000 clones, and about 78% of those were seen once. The biggest ten clones account for approximately 16% of the sample. Input material: peripheral blood. These TCRs come from a human donor in a cohort sampled during active COVID-19.

The V and J genes are TRBV6-5 and TRBJ1-2; D remains unclear. Trimming took 5 bases from V and 4 from J, leaving 17 bases between them. Germline CDR1 MNHEY, CDR2 SVGAGI. The CDR3 has 15 amino acids. The CDR3 sequence is CASSKSTGNLYGYTF. The CDR3 DNA follows: TGTGCCAGCAGTAAATCCACGGGGAACCTCTATGGCTACACCTTC.

The rearrangement links TRBV19 to TRBJ1-2, with D tentatively TRBD1 (6 bases). Trimming took 1 base from V and 4 from J, leaving 13 bases between them. Germline V gives CDR1 LNHDA, CDR2 SQIVND (reference sequence). The CDR3 length is 15 residues. The DNA for the CDR3 is TGTGCCAGTAGTATAGGTTCAGGGGCATTCTATGGCTACACCTTC. Protein sequence: CASSIGSGAFYGYTF.

This clone has just one count. The chain combines TRBV5-4 with TRBJ1-2, with 8 bases that match TRBD1. Per germline, CDR1 SGHNT and CDR2 YYREEE (reference sequence). The trim removed 0 bases at V and 5 bases at J, leaving 3 bases unmatched. The CDR3 spans 14 residues. The CDR3 reads CASSLVGTGYGYTF. CDR3 nucleotides: TGTGCCAGCAGCTTGGTGGGGACAGGTTATGGCTACACCTTC. The full variable domain, in which reference TRBV5-4 and TRBJ1-2 provide the parts outside the CDR3, is ETGVTQSPTHLIKTRGQQVTLRCSSQSGHNTVSWYQQALGQGPQFIFQYYREEENGRGNFPPRFSGLQFPNYSSELNVNALELDDSALYLCASSLVGTGYGYTFGSGTRLTVV.

This chain connects TRBV12-5 to TRBJ2-7; D is perhaps TRBD1 (6 bases). In germline, CDR1 is LGHNT, CDR2 FRNRAP. V was trimmed by 3 bases and J by 3 bases, leaving 15 bases between them. The CDR3 runs to 15 residues. CDR3 nucleotide sequence: TGTGCTAGTGGTTTTCTGGGGGCAGCCCTCTACGAGCAGTACGTC. Its protein is CASGFLGAALYEQYV.

This chain links TRBV14 with TRBJ1-6, with 8 bases fitting TRBD1. The junction had 7 bases not matched to a gene; V was cut back by 2 bases and J by 7 bases. The germline V gene has CDR1 SGHDN and CDR2 FVKESK. This CDR3 contains 16 residues. CDR3 amino acids: CASSQLTGGSNSPLHF. DNA for the CDR3: TGTGCCAGCAGCCAACTAACAGGGGGGAGCAATTCACCCCTCCACTTT.

This chain connects TRBV19 to TRBJ2-2; 7 nucleotides agree with TRBD2. The germline V gene encodes CDR1 LNHDA and CDR2 SQIVND (reference sequence). The CDR3 is 17 residues long. After removal of 1 base from V and 3 bases from J, the junction contained 8 bases not matched to a gene. As DNA, the CDR3 is TGTGCCAGTAGTATAGGGGGAGGGGATTTATACACCGGGGAGCTGTTTTTT. Its translation is CASSIGGGDLYTGELFF.

This chain uses TRBV9 with TRBJ2-3, with TRBD2 as a possible D gene (5 bases). The V end lost 0 bases, the J end lost 2 bases, and 10 bases lay between the germline ends. Germline V lookup: CDR1 SGDLS, CDR2 YYNGEE. This CDR3 comprises 15 residues. CDR3 bases: TGTGCCAGCAGCGTAGAGGGCGGACTCACAGATACGCAGTATTTT. Amino acids: CASSVEGGLTDTQYF.

CDR3 in amino acids: CASSLDSRGPSYNEQFF. The DNA for the CDR3 is TGTGCCAGCAGCTTAGATTCTCGGGGTCCCTCCTACAATGAGCAGTTCTTC. V usage is TRBV11-3 and J usage is TRBJ2-1; perhaps TRBD2 as D (5 bases). Germline V gene data show CDR1 as SGHNT and CDR2 as YENEEA. V was pared by 0 bases and J by 0 bases, with 12 bases between. This CDR3 comprises 17 residues.

The genes are TRBV7-9 and TRBJ1-2; 9 nucleotides align to TRBD1. Germline assignment: CDR1 SEHNR and CDR2 FQNEAQ (reference sequence). The CDR3 consists of 15 residues. J gave up 3 bases and V 3 bases, and 5 bases lay outside the gene matches. The CDR3 loop is CASSFVQGADYGYTF. DNA for the CDR3: TGTGCCAGCAGCTTTGTACAGGGGGCTGACTATGGCTACACCTTC. The complete variable domain, with remaining parts taken from reference TRBV7-9 and TRBJ1-2, reads DTGVSQNPRHKITKRGQNVTFRCDPISEHNRLYWYRQTLGQGPEFLTYFQNEAQLEKSRLLSDRFSAERPKGSFSTLEIQRTEQGDSAMYLCASSFVQGADYGYTFGSGTRLTVV.

This chain connects TRBV29-1 to TRBJ2-1, with D perhaps TRBD1 (5 bases). This CDR3 comprises 14 residues. V was cut by 3 bases and J by 9 bases, with 18 bases left in between. Germline V gene sequence: CDR1 SQVTM, CDR2 ANQGSEA. CDR3 nucleotides: TGCAGCGTTGATTCTACGACAGCCATGACTGAGCAGTTCTTC. Its translation: CSVDSTTAMTEQFF.

This chain joins TRBV5-4 and TRBJ2-2; perhaps TRBD2 as D (5 bases). This CDR3 is 13 amino acids long. The ends were cut back, 0 bases at V and 5 bases at J, with 5 bases in the middle. Germline V gives CDR1 SGHNT, CDR2 YYREEE (reference sequence). CDR3 sequence: CASSLAGTGELFF. The CDR3 DNA is TGTGCCAGCAGCTTGGCGGGGACCGGGGAGCTGTTTTTT.

The gene calls are TRBV11-3 and TRBJ1-2; the match to TRBD1 covers 7 bases. Germline CDR1 and CDR2: SGHNT and YENEEA. With 3 bases clipped from V and 4 bases from J, the junction kept 8 bases outside the gene matches. The CDR3 length is 15 residues. In DNA, the CDR3 is TGTGCCAGCAGCTTCGGTGACAGGGCTGGCTATGGCTACACCTTC. The encoded protein is CASSFGDRAGYGYTF.

This sequence joins TRBV5-1 and TRBJ2-1; TRBD2 is a possible D gene (5 bases). This CDR3 is built from 14 residues. Germline loops: CDR1 SGHRS, CDR2 YFSETQ. V was trimmed by 2 bases and J by 6 bases, leaving 12 bases between them. CDR3 sequence (DNA): TGCGCCAGCAGCTTACTAGTCCGGATCAATGAGCAGTTCTTC. It is translated as CASSLLVRINEQFF.

The chain uses TRBV19 and TRBJ1-3; no firm D call. Trimming removed 6 bases at V and 2 bases at J, with 17 bases between. This CDR3 has 16 amino acids. Germline CDR1 reads LNHDA; CDR2 reads SQIVND (reference sequence). The CDR3: CASRVGSGSTGNTIYF. The CDR3 nucleotides are TGTGCCAGTAGAGTCGGGAGCGGCTCGACTGGAAACACCATATATTTT.